The rows below give T cell receptor beta chains drawn from one sample of a study of cytomegalovirus exposure and HLA in healthy donors. Method: immunoSEQ multiplex PCR; TCRdb's copy keeps in-frame clones and lacks some. Among some 95,000 clones listed, 69% were seen once. Sequences were obtained from PBMCs. Source of these receptors: a female donor in good health and CMV-seronegative. Both conserved end residues are part of each CDR3. The D gene is left open where the match is weak. The listing skips clone size in some rows; elsewhere it reads once, few, many or a size class.

V gene	D gene	J gene	clone size	CDR3 protein	CDR3 DNA
TRBV4-3	NA	TRBJ1-5	NA	CASSQDGLSNQPQHF	TGCGCCAGCAGCCAAGACGGTCTTAGCAATCAGCCCCAGCATTTT
TRBV4-1	NA	TRBJ2-3	NA	CASSRGVSSTDTQYF	TGCGCCAGCAGCCGAGGTGTCTCTAGCACAGATACGCAGTATTTT
TRBV5-6	TRBD1	TRBJ2-5	NA	CASSFIGTGPPQYF	TGTGCCAGCAGCTTTATCGGGACAGGGCCCCCCCAGTACTTC
TRBV6-6	TRBD2	TRBJ2-7	few	CASSPGGLNYEQYF	TGTGCCAGCAGTCCGGGGGGGCTAAACTACGAGCAGTACTTC
TRBV30	TRBD2	TRBJ2-7	few	CAWSPSTSGTYEQYF	TGTGCCTGGAGTCCTTCGACTAGCGGTACCTACGAGCAGTACTTC
TRBV10-1	TRBD1	TRBJ2-1	NA	CASSGGRQGVYNEQFF	TGCGCCAGCAGTGGAGGTCGGCAGGGGGTTTACAATGAGCAGTTCTTC
TRBV9	NA	TRBJ2-6	NA	CASSGGKGVFAGANVLTF	TGTGCCAGCAGCGGAGGGAAGGGGGTATTCGCTGGGGCCAACGTCCTGACTTTC
TRBV6-4	TRBD2	TRBJ2-3	NA	CASSLAGGSTDTQYF	TGTGCCAGCAGCCTAGCGGGGGGTAGCACAGATACGCAGTATTTT
TRBV2	NA	TRBJ1-1	few	CATIAPYGTEAFF	TGTGCCACCATAGCCCCTTACGGTACTGAAGCTTTCTTT
TRBV6-5	TRBD1	TRBJ2-2	NA	CATAQGGANTGELFF	TGTGCCACCGCGCAAGGGGGCGCGAACACCGGGGAGCTGTTTTTT
TRBV5-1	NA	TRBJ2-5	NA	CASSLAAQGTQYF	TGCGCCAGCAGCTTAGCGGCACAGGGGACCCAGTACTTC
TRBV6-5	TRBD1	TRBJ1-6	NA	CASSTLDRGLSLHF	TGTGCCAGCAGTACCCTGGACAGGGGGCTATCCCTCCACTTT
TRBV18	NA	TRBJ1-2	few	CASSPPAGTNYGYTF	TGTGCCAGCTCACCACCCGCAGGGACTAACTATGGCTACACCTTC
TRBV6-5	NA	TRBJ1-2	NA	CATAGNYGYTF	TGTGCCACTGCGGGTAACTATGGCTACACCTTC
TRBV5-6	NA	TRBJ1-2	NA	CASSLVGREYGYTF	TGTGCCAGCAGCTTGGTAGGGCGGGAATATGGCTACACCTTC
TRBV12-5	NA	TRBJ1-1	NA	CASGPRGTMNTEAFF	TGTGCTAGTGGACCCCGGGGGACCATGAACACTGAAGCTTTCTTT
TRBV7-9	TRBD1	TRBJ2-1	NA	CASSPRAGQGGNEQFF	TGTGCCAGCAGCCCTAGGGCAGGACAGGGGGGGAATGAGCAGTTCTTC
TRBV7-8	TRBD2	TRBJ2-1	NA	CASSLVPGLASDEQFF	TGTGCCAGCAGCTTAGTCCCGGGACTAGCTTCGGATGAGCAGTTCTTC
TRBV5-1	NA	TRBJ1-1	NA	CASSVGVGGISEAFF	TGCGCCAGCAGCGTTGGGGTCGGGGGTATTTCGGAAGCTTTCTTT
TRBV7-2	NA	TRBJ2-7	NA	CASSLSRGNYEQYF	TGTGCCAGCAGCTTATCGCGGGGAAACTACGAGCAGTACTTC
TRBV7-6	TRBD2	TRBJ2-1	NA	CASSPISGLEQFF	TGTGCCAGCAGCCCGATTAGCGGGCTTGAGCAGTTCTTC
TRBV4-1	TRBD1	TRBJ1-1	NA	CASSPIPGTGSGTEAFF	TGCGCCAGCAGCCCTATTCCAGGGACAGGGTCGGGCACTGAAGCTTTCTTT
TRBV30	TRBD1	TRBJ1-6	NA	CAWRPGGSYNSPLHF	TGTGCCTGGAGGCCAGGGGGCTCCTATAATTCACCCCTCCACTTT
TRBV7-2	NA	TRBJ1-5	few	CASSLDVGQPQHF	TGTGCCAGCAGCTTAGACGTCGGGCAGCCCCAGCATTTT
TRBV5-1	NA	TRBJ2-5	NA	CASSWDSQETQYF	TGCGCCAGCAGCTGGGACTCGCAAGAGACCCAGTACTTC
TRBV15	TRBD1	TRBJ2-1	NA	CATSSRDRGYNEQFF	TGTGCCACCAGCAGCCGGGACAGGGGGTACAATGAGCAGTTCTTC
TRBV9	NA	TRBJ2-1	NA	CVSSVSGTPQGEQFF	TGTGTCAGCAGCGTAAGTGGGACTCCTCAGGGTGAGCAGTTCTTC
TRBV5-1	TRBD1	TRBJ2-7	NA	CASSLGTGGYEQYF	TGCGCCAGCAGCCTCGGGACAGGGGGTTACGAGCAGTACTTC
TRBV7-8	NA	TRBJ2-7	once	CASIEITGPSYEQYF	TGTGCCAGCATCGAAATTACAGGGCCCTCCTACGAGCAGTACTTC
TRBV19	NA	TRBJ2-3	few	CASTSSRAQYF	TGTGCCAGTACTTCCTCGAGAGCGCAGTATTTT
TRBV18	TRBD2	TRBJ2-2	once	CASSPGQTSGARGELFF	TGTGCCAGCTCACCGGGACAGACTAGCGGGGCGCGCGGGGAGCTGTTTTTT
TRBV5-1	NA	TRBJ2-2	NA	CASRLSGANTGELFF	TGCGCCAGCAGGTTAAGCGGCGCGAACACCGGGGAGCTGTTTTTT
TRBV7-9	NA	TRBJ1-1	NA	CASSLGQMNTEAFF	TGTGCCAGCAGCTTAGGACAGATGAACACTGAAGCTTTCTTT
TRBV14	TRBD2	TRBJ2-1	NA	CASSHPGLAGVNEQFF	TGTGCCAGCAGCCACCCAGGACTAGCGGGAGTTAATGAGCAGTTCTTC
TRBV5-4	TRBD2	TRBJ2-7	few	CASSIGTTYEQYF	TGTGCCAGCAGCATTGGGACTACCTACGAGCAGTACTTC
TRBV9	TRBD2	TRBJ2-5	NA	CASSRGGTSGGPQETQYF	TGTGCCAGCTCCAGAGGGGGGACTAGCGGGGGCCCACAAGAGACCCAGTACTTC
TRBV7-7	NA	TRBJ2-2	NA	CASSLGAGTGELFF	TGTGCTAGCAGCTTAGGCGCAGGGACCGGGGAGCTGTTTTTT